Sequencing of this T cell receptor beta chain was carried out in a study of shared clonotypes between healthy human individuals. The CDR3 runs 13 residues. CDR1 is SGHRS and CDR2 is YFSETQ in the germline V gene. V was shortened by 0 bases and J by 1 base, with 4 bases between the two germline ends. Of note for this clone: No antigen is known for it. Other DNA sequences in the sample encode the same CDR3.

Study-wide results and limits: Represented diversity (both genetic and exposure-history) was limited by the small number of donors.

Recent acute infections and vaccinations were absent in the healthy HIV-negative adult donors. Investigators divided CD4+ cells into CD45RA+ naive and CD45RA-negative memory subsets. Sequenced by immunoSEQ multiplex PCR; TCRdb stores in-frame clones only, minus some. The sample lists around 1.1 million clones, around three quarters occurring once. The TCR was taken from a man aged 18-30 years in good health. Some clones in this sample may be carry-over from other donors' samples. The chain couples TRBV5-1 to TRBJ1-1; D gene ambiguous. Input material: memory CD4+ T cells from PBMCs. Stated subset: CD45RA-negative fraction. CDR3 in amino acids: CASSLVSNTEAFF. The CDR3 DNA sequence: TGCGCCAGCAGCTTGGTCTCGAACACTGAAGCTTTCTTT.